Presented here are 20 T cell receptor beta chains from one specimen sequenced in a study of patients and donors after allogeneic stem cell transplantation. TCRdb reprocessed the RT-PCR reads via MiXCR and lists one record per CDR3 protein. The sample yields about 150,000 distinct CDR3 sequences, about 36% seen once. The material sequenced was blood, either unsorted or a sorted T cell fraction (not recorded which). These receptors all come from a human donor who was either an allogeneic HSCT recipient or a stem cell or donor lymphocyte infusion donor (not recorded which). It is not recorded whose cells these are; they may come from a transplant donor.

The chain carries TRBV5-6 and TRBJ1-6, with 8 positions matching TRBD1. CDR1 is SGHDT, CDR2 YYEEEE, per germline. The CDR3 contains 14 residues. V shed 4 bases and J 9 bases; nucleotides not matched to a gene: 6. The CDR3, as DNA: TGTGCCAGCAGCAAACAGGGGGTCGGTTCACCCCTCCACTTT. As protein: CASSKQGVGSPLHF.

The chain combines TRBV20-1 with TRBJ2-1, with D perhaps matching TRBD1 (5 bases). The CDR3 is 14 residues long. Looked up from germline, CDR1 is DFQATT and CDR2 is SNEGSKA (reference sequence). V was trimmed by 5 bases and J by 4 bases, leaving 15 bases between them. This CDR3 reads CSAGQTAGYNEQFF. The CDR3 nucleotides are TGCAGTGCTGGCCAGACCGCAGGGTACAATGAGCAGTTCTTC.

The J gene is TRBJ1-2, the V gene TRBV12-3 or TRBV12-4; D is unclear. The CDR3 loop spans 12 amino acids. Trimming stripped 11 bases from V and 8 bases from J, with 18 bases between. The CDR3 sequence: CAVGVISRGYTF. In nucleotides, the CDR3 is TGTGCCGTCGGAGTGATTTCGAGGGGCTACACCTTC.

This chain uses TRBV4-3 with TRBJ1-2, with D possibly matching TRBD1 (6 bases). CDR1 and CDR2 (germline): LGHNA, YSLEER. The CDR3 extends over 13 amino acids. The V gene lost 8 bases and the J gene lost 8 bases, with 18 bases spanning the gap. This CDR3 reads CASGLTGLGGYTF. Written as DNA, the CDR3 is TGCGCCAGCGGACTAACAGGGCTGGGAGGCTACACCTTC.

This clonotype appeared a single time. The chain employs TRBV4-2 and TRBJ2-2; D ambiguous. The CDR3 spans 13 residues. Trimming pared 3 bases from V and 2 bases from J, leaving 4 bases between. CDR1 and CDR2 (germline): LGHNA, YNFKEQ. The DNA of the CDR3 is TGTGCCAGCAGCCAGACTAACACCGGGGAGCTGTTTTTT. Translated, it gives CASSQTNTGELFF.

The chain recombines TRBV4-2 with TRBJ2-7; 10 nucleotides match TRBD2. V was clipped by 0 bases and J by 0 bases; unmatched bases: 5. Germline V lookup: CDR1 LGHNA, CDR2 YNFKEQ. The CDR3 has 17 amino acids. CDR3 sequence: CASSQEGTSGASYEQYF. The CDR3 nucleotides are TGTGCCAGCAGCCAAGAAGGAACTAGCGGGGCCTCCTACGAGCAGTACTTC.

This clonotype was observed a few times. The V and J genes are TRBV20-1 and TRBJ1-1; the match to TRBD1 covers 9 bases. Losses at the gene ends were 2 bases for V and 4 bases for J; bases not matched to a gene: 5. The germline V gene has CDR1 DFQATT and CDR2 SNEGSKA (reference sequence). The CDR3 loop spans 14 amino acids. CDR3 in amino acids: CSARLGQGFTEAFF. The CDR3 region has the DNA TGCAGTGCTAGACTAGGACAGGGGTTCACTGAAGCTTTCTTT.

The chain employs TRBV7-8 and TRBJ1-1; TRBD1 might be the D (6 bases). Between the trimmed V and J ends, which lost 5 bases and 3 bases, there was a span of 16 bases. CDR1 and CDR2 (germline): SGHVS, FQNEAQ. CDR3 length: 15 residues. CDR3 DNA: TGTGCCAGCAGCACCTACGAGACAGGTTACACTGAAGCTTTCTTT. Translating it yields CASSTYETGYTEAFF.

This clonotype was counted a few times. The chain recombines TRBV12-3 or TRBV12-4 with TRBJ1-6; D is unresolved. The CDR3 totals 14 residues. The ends were cut back, 2 bases at V and 10 bases at J, with 12 bases in the middle. CDR3 sequence (DNA): TGTGCCAGCAGTTTACCCTCTCAACCATCACCCCTCCACTTT. It translates to CASSLPSQPSPLHF.

This clonotype was detected a few times. The V and J genes are TRBV6-6 and TRBJ1-4; D unresolved. This CDR3 has 14 residues. The germline gives CDR1 MNHNY, CDR2 SVGAGI (reference sequence). The V and J ends lost 7 bases and 3 bases respectively, with 12 bases between them. The CDR3 is CASMVRESNEKLFF. The CDR3 region has the DNA TGTGCCAGCATGGTACGGGAGTCTAATGAAAAACTGTTTTTT.

This clonotype showed up just a few times. V is TRBV10-3 and J is TRBJ1-1; the match to TRBD1 covers 8 bases. Germline values: CDR1 ENHRY, CDR2 SYGVKD. The CDR3 runs 13 residues. V dropped 6 bases and J dropped 4; count of bases not matched to a gene: 4. CDR3 DNA sequence: TGTGCCATCAGAACGACAGGGGTCACTGAAGCTTTCTTT. It is translated as CAIRTTGVTEAFF.

The chain carries TRBV27 and TRBJ1-3, with D unresolved. Deletions cut 6 bases from V and 8 bases from J, with 14 bases between. Germline V gene lookup returns CDR1 MNHEY and CDR2 SMNVEV (reference sequence). CDR3 length: 13 amino acids. The CDR3 loop is CASSPLSSDTIYF. CDR3 nucleotides: TGTGCCAGCAGCCCTCTTAGTTCCGACACCATATATTTT.

This sequence joins TRBV11-1 and TRBJ2-1; 10 nucleotides agree with TRBD2. CDR3 length: 15 amino acids. Looked up from germline, CDR1 is SGHAT and CDR2 is FQDESV (reference sequence). The V gene end was trimmed by 6 bases and the J gene end by 8 bases; junction bases not matched to a gene: 10. The CDR3 sequence is CASSYTGTSDYEQFF. The CDR3, as DNA: TGTGCCAGCAGTTATACCGGGACTAGCGACTATGAGCAGTTCTTC.

This clonotype was seen only a few times. V usage is TRBV7-9 and J usage is TRBJ2-1; TRBD1 matches 9 bases. The length of the CDR3 is 17 residues. The germline gives CDR1 SEHNR, CDR2 FQNEAQ (reference sequence). Trimming at V came to 3 bases and at J to 4 bases, leaving 10 bases not matched to a gene. The CDR3 sequence: CASSFLLGDRVYNEQFF. Here the CDR3 DNA reads TGTGCCAGCAGCTTCCTGCTAGGGGACAGGGTTTACAATGAGCAGTTCTTC.

CDR3 DNA sequence: TGTGCCAGCAGTTGGAGACGGAACACTGAAGCTTTCTTT. Its protein is CASSWRRNTEAFF. The rearrangement links TRBV28 to TRBJ1-1; D unclear. Trimming cost V 4 bases and J 1 base, with 7 bases left between them. The CDR3 loop spans 13 amino acids. Germline V lookup: CDR1 MDHEN, CDR2 SYDVKM.

The V gene is TRBV7-6, the J gene TRBJ1-4; D possibly corresponds to TRBD1 (5 bases). This CDR3 has 17 amino acids. V gave up 4 bases and J gave up 7 bases, with 22 bases separating them. CDR1 is SGHVS, CDR2 FNYEAQ, per germline. The DNA of the CDR3 is TGTGCCAGCAGCTCGGGGGGGGTGACAGTCCCAAGTGAAAAACTGTTTTTT. Translation: CASSSGGVTVPSEKLFF.

The gene calls are TRBV6-6 and TRBJ2-2; TRBD2 agrees at 7 bases. CDR1 and CDR2 from the germline V gene are MNHNY and SVGAGI (reference sequence). The V segment lost 6 bases and the J segment 2 bases; nucleotides outside the gene matches: 9. This CDR3 contains 16 residues. DNA of the CDR3: TGTGCCAGCAGAGGACCGGGACTACCCAACACCGGGGAGCTGTTTTTT. As protein: CASRGPGLPNTGELFF.

The CDR3 DNA reads as TGTGCCAGCAGTTACTCTGATGTCGGGGAGGGCTACACCTTC. This gives the protein CASSYSDVGEGYTF. The chain is built from TRBV6-2 or TRBV6-3 and TRBJ1-2; D unresolved. Germline-derived CDR1 and CDR2 are MNHEY and SVGEGT. The CDR3 spans 14 residues. V was trimmed by 0 bases and J by 8 bases, leaving 13 bases between them.

The table lists this clonotype with a few counts. The chain recombines TRBV14 with TRBJ1-1, with 8 bases identical to TRBD1. Unmatched junction bases numbered 8, after V lost 5 bases and J lost 6 bases. Germline loops: CDR1 SGHDN, CDR2 FVKESK. This CDR3 region has 14 residues. CDR3: CASSSDRELPEAFF. DNA of the CDR3: TGTGCCAGCAGCTCGGACAGGGAACTGCCTGAAGCTTTCTTT.

The chain uses TRBV30 and TRBJ1-1; tentatively, D is TRBD1 (5 bases). The germline V gene encodes CDR1 GTSNPN and CDR2 SVGIG (reference sequence). The CDR3 is 16 residues long. V was trimmed by 3 bases and J by 1 base, leaving 18 bases between them. The CDR3, as DNA: TGTGCCTGGAGGACCGAAGCTGGGGGGACGAACACTGAAGCTTTCTTT. Amino acids: CAWRTEAGGTNTEAFF.